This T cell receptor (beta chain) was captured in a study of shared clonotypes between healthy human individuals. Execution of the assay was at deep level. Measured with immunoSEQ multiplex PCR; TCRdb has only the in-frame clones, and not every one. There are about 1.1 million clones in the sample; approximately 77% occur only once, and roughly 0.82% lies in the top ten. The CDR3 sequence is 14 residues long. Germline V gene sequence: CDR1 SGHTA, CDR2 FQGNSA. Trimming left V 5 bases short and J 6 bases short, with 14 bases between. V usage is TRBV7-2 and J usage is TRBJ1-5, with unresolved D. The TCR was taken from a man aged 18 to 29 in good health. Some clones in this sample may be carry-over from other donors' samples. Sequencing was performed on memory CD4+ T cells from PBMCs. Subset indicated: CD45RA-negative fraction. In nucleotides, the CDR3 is TGTGCCAGCAGCCCCCAACCAATGGGTCAGCCCCAGCATTTT. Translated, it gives CASSPQPMGQPQHF.